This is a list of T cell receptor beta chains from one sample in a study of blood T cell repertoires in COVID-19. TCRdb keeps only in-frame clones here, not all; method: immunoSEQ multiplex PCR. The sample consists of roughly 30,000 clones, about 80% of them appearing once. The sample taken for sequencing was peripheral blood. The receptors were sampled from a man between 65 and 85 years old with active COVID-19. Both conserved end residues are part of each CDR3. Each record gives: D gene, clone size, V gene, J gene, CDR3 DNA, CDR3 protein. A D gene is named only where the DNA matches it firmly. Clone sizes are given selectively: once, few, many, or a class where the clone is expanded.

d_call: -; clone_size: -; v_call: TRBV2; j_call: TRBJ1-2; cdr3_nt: TGTGCCAGCAGTGTCTTAAACCAACAGAACTATGGCTACACCTTC; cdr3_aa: CASSVLNQQNYGYTF
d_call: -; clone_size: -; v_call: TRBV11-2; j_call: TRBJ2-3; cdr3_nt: TGTGCCAGCAGCCCTGACGGGTGGGGCGATACGCAGTATTTT; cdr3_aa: CASSPDGWGDTQYF
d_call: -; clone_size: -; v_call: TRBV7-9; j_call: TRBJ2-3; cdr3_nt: TGTGCCAGCAGCTTAACAGGGGAGGCAGATACGCAGTATTTT; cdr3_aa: CASSLTGEADTQYF
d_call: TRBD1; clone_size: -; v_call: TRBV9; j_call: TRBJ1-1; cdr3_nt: TGTGCCAGCAGCGTATTTGGACAGGGGGGCACTGAAGCTTTCTTT; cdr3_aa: CASSVFGQGGTEAFF
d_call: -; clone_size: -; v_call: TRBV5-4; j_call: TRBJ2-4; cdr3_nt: TGTGCCAGCAGCATAGACCCGGGCATTCAGTACTTC; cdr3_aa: CASSIDPGIQYF
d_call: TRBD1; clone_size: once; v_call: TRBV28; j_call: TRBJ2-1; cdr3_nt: TGTGCCAGCAGTTTATTGGGACAGGGTGTGAATGAGCAGTTCTTC; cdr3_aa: CASSLLGQGVNEQFF
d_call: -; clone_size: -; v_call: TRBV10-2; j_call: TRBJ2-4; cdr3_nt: TGCGCCAGCAGGGATAGGGGGGCCAAAAACATTCAGTACTTC; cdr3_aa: CASRDRGAKNIQYF
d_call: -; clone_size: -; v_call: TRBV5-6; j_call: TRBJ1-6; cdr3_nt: TGTGCCAGCAGCTTTGGAGGAAATTCACCCCTCCACTTT; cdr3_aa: CASSFGGNSPLHF
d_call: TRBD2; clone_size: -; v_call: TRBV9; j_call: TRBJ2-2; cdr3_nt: TGTGCCAGCAGCGCCTACGCGGGGGTGGGGACCGGGGAGCTGTTTTTT; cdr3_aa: CASSAYAGVGTGELFF
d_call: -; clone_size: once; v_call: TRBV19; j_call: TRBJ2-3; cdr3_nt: TGTGCCAGTAGTATAGACTGGACAGCTAGCACAGATACGCAGTATTTT; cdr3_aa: CASSIDWTASTDTQYF
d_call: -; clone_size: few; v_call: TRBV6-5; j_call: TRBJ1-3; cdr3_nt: TGTGCCAGCATCAACCCAGGGTTTCTTGGAAACACCATATATTTT; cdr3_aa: CASINPGFLGNTIYF
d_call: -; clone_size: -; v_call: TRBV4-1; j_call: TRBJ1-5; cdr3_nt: TGCGCCAGCAGCCAAGACAGGGTACAGCCCCAGCATTTT; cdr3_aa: CASSQDRVQPQHF
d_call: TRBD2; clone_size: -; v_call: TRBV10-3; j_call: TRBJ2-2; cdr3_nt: TGTGCCATCAGTGAGTCAGGCGGGGGGAACACCGGGGAGCTGTTTTTT; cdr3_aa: CAISESGGGNTGELFF
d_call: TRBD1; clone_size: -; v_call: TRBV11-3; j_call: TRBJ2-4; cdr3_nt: TGTGCCAGCGCCGCCGGGACAGGGGTGGCCAAAAACATTCAGTACTTC; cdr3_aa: CASAAGTGVAKNIQYF
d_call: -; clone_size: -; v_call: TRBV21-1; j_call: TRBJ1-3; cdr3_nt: TGTGCCAGCAGCAAAGGCCGTGGCAGGGGGTACTCTGGAAACACCATATATTTT; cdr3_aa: CASSKGRGRGYSGNTIYF
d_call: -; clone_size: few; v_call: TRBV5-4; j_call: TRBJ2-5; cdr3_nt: TGTGCCAGCAGCTTGTCGTTGTCCCGGGAGACCCAGTACTTC; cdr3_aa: CASSLSLSRETQYF
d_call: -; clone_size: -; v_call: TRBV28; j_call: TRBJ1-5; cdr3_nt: TGTGCCAGCAGTTTAGTACAGAGCAATCAGCCCCAGCATTTT; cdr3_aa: CASSLVQSNQPQHF
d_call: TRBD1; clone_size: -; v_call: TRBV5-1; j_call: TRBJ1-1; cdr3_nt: TGCGCCAGCAGCTTGGGGGACAGGATCACTGAAGCTTTCTTT; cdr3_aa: CASSLGDRITEAFF
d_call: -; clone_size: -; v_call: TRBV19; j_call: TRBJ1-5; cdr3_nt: TGTGCCAGTAGTATAGAAGCAGGACAGCCCCAGCATTTT; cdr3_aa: CASSIEAGQPQHF
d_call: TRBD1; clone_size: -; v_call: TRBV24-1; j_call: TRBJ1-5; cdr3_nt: TGTGCCGTTCAGGGGGGCAATCAGCCCCAGCATTTT; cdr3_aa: CAVQGGNQPQHF
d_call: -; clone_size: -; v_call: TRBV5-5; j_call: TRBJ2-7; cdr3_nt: TGTGCCAGCAGCTTGGACCCTCTCGACAGGACGTTAACCTACGAGCAGTACTTC; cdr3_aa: CASSLDPLDRTLTYEQYF
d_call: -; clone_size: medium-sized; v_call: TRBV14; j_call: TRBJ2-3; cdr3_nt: TGTGCCAGCAGCCAAGCGGTTTCGTTTTCGGATACGCAGTATTTT; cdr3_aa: CASSQAVSFSDTQYF